This T cell receptor (beta chain) was captured by sequencing in a study of T cell repertoires in ileal Crohn's disease. Background on the study: Patients had a median approximately 7.2-year disease duration, and roughly 32% were active smokers. Study-wide results and caveats: Clonal expansions were more frequent in active smokers than non-smokers at surgery.

CDR1 is SNHLY and CDR2 is FYNNEI in the germline V gene. The V and J ends lost 7 bases and 1 base, in that order; junction bases with no gene match: 6. The CDR3 length is 14 residues. Assay: immunoSEQ multiplex PCR; the TCRdb copy retains only in-frame clones and omits some. Of fewer than 18,000 clones in the sample, 75% to 85% are singletons; the top ten hold 4.2%. With respect to this clone: The antigen remains unidentified.

Source material: ileal tissue. This receptor was taken from an adult with Crohn's disease. The chain carries TRBV2 and TRBJ2-5; TRBD2 matches 7 bases. Here the CDR3 reads CASNVGGGQETQYF. The CDR3, as DNA: TGTGCCAGCAACGTGGGGGGGGGCCAAGAGACCCAGTACTTC.